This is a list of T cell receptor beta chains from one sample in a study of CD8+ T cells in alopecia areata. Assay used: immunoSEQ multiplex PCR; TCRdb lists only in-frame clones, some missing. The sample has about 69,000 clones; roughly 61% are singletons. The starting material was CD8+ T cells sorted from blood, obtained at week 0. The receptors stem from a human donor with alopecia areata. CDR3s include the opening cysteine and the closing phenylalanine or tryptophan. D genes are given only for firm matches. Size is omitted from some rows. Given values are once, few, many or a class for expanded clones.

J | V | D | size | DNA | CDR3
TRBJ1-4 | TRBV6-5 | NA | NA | TGTGCCAGCAGTCTCGGGGAAAGGGGTGAAAAACTGTTTTTT | CASSLGERGEKLFF
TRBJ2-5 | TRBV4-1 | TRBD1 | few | TGCGCCAGCAGCCAAGTGGCAGGGGGCGTTGAGACCCAGTACTTC | CASSQVAGGVETQYF
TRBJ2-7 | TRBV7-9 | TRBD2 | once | TGTGCCAGCGGGGAGGGCTACGAGCAGTACTTC | CASGEGYEQYF
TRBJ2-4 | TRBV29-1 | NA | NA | TGCAGCGTCGTGGGGACCTTGAACATTCAGTACTTC | CSVVGTLNIQYF
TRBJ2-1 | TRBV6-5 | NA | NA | TGTGCCAGCAGTTACTCGGATGAGCAGTTCTTC | CASSYSDEQFF
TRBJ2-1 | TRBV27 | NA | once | TGTGCCAGCAGTTTACGCGGAGCGGGTAATGAGCAGTTCTTC | CASSLRGAGNEQFF
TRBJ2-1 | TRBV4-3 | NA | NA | TGCGCCAGCAGCCAAGGTTTAGCGTACTACAATGAGCAGTTCTTC | CASSQGLAYYNEQFF
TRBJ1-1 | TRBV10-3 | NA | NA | TGTGCCATCAAGGAGGGAGTGGGCACTGAAGCTTTCTTT | CAIKEGVGTEAFF
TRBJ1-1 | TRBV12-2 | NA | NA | TGTGCAAGTCGCGTCTACGCCAGGGGCACGAACACTGAAGCTTTCTTT | CASRVYARGTNTEAFF
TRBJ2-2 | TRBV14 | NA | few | TGTGCCAGCAGCCCTGGCACCTCTACCGGGGAGCTGTTTTTT | CASSPGTSTGELFF
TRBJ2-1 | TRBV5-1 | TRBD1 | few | TGCGCCAGCAGTCCCCTTGACAGGGGGCTAGGGTCGTCCTACAATGAGCAGTTCTTC | CASSPLDRGLGSSYNEQFF
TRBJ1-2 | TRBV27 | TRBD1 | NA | TGTGCCAGCAGCCCGGGACAGGCCTTTGGCTACACCTTC | CASSPGQAFGYTF
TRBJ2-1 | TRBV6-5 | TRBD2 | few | TGTGCCAGCAGTTCTAGCGGTGCCTACAATGAGCAGTTCTTC | CASSSSGAYNEQFF
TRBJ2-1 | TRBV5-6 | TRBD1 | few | TGTGCCAGCAGCCCGCGGGACAGGGCATCCTTGGGTGAGCAGTTCTTC | CASSPRDRASLGEQFF
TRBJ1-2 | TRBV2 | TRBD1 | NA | TGTGCCAGCAGTACCGGGACAGGGAATGGCTACACCTTC | CASSTGTGNGYTF
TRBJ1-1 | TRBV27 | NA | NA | TGTGCCAGCAGTTTAGGGCAGTCTGACACTGAAGCTTTCTTT | CASSLGQSDTEAFF
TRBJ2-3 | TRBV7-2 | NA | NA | TGTGCCAGCAGCTTAATAGGGGGGGCGGATACGCAGTATTTT | CASSLIGGADTQYF
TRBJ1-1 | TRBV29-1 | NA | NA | TGCAGCGTTAGGGTCCTCCGGGACAAATTTAACACTGAAGCTTTCTTT | CSVRVLRDKFNTEAFF
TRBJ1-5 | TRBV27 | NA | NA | TGTGCCAGCAGTTTATCCACGAGACAGCCCCAGCATTTT | CASSLSTRQPQHF
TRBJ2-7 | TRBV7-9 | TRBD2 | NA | TGTGCCAGCAGCCAAAGCGGGAGAGGTTCCTACGAGCAGTACTTC | CASSQSGRGSYEQYF
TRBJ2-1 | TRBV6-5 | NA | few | TGTGCCAGCAGTTTATCCGGGGCGGGATACAATGAGCAGTTCTTC | CASSLSGAGYNEQFF
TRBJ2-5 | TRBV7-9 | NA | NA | TGTGCCAGCAGCGCCGACAGGCGGGAGACCCAGTACTTC | CASSADRRETQYF
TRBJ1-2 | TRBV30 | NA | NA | TGTGCCTGGAGTCCTACGGGGGCAAACTATGGCTACACCTTC | CAWSPTGANYGYTF